This TCR beta chain was captured in a study of cytomegalovirus exposure and HLA in healthy donors. Overall study results and limits: The study dropped some indistinguishable V segments, TRBV6-2 and TRBV6-3 among them. A missense DCLRE1C variant was associated with V- and J-gene trimming of TCR beta chains in a later analysis, and an independent cohort replicated the association. Later analysis identified 16,000 or so TCR beta sequences associated with HLA alleles, using a false discovery rate threshold of 0.05. A later analysis showed that HLA-associated TCR beta chains had undergone more clonal expansion than equally common others.

The table lists this clone with a few counts. Its antigen remains unidentified. The PCR used 60 Vbeta and 13 Jbeta primers. The assay was immunoSEQ multiplex PCR, and TCRdb's table has in-frame clones only and misses some. Of fewer than 200,000 clones in the sample, about 85% were seen once. The V and J ends lost 5 bases and 5 bases respectively, with 18 bases between them. Germline V gene lookup returns CDR1 SGHTA and CDR2 FQGNSA. The CDR3 runs to 15 residues. The sample consisted of PBMCs. The TCR comes from a woman aged 50 to 60 in good health and CMV-seropositive. The V call is TRBV7-2, the J call TRBJ1-1; TRBD1 might be the D (5 bases). CDR3 loop: CASSATQGGGTEAFF. CDR3 DNA: TGTGCCAGCAGCGCTACTCAGGGAGGAGGGACTGAAGCTTTCTTT.